This TCR beta chain was sequenced for a study of blood T cells in healthy people across ages. Study-level results: CMV infection status of these donors was not known. Correlation between TCR beta diversity and naive T cell percentage was strong.

Through a sample-barcoded 5' primer and a J-beta primer mix, a second PCR was run for roughly 6 to 11 cycles. TCRdb itself ran the 5' RACE reads through MiXCR, one entry per CDR3 protein. This sample carries some 1.4 million distinct CDR3 sequences, roughly 40% of them seen once, and the ten largest clones take roughly 7.9%. Looked up from germline, CDR1 is SGHRS and CDR2 is YFSETQ. With V trimmed by 1 base and J by 7 bases, 8 bases remained unmatched. This CDR3 has 14 residues. Of note for this clonotype: The antigen remains unidentified.

Sample donors were healthy Caucasian individuals that came from Russia, aged roughly 6 to 95. The sample, 9 to 10 milliliters of peripheral blood, was drawn from each donor. This sequence was found in a woman under 30 in good health. The sequencing sample was made of blood. The rearrangement uses TRBV5-1 and TRBJ2-7; TRBD2 matches 7 bases. The CDR3 nucleotides are TGCGCCAGCAGCTTGCGCGGGAGCTACAATGAGCAGTACTTC. This encodes CASSLRGSYNEQYF.